Shown below are 3 T cell receptor beta chains from a single sample sequenced in a study of blood T cell repertoires in COVID-19. The table came from immunoSEQ multiplex PCR; TCRdb's copy has only in-frame clones and leaves some out. The table records about 45,000 clones, 70% to 80% of them present only once. The sequencing sample was made of peripheral blood. Receptor source: a man in his sixties or seventies with acute or convalescent COVID-19.

Regarding this clone: The germline gene is not matched at one end of the junction; a read error may be the cause. J is TRBJ2-7 and V is TRBV6-5; D gene unclear. This CDR3 spans 12 amino acids. The germline gives CDR1 MNHEY, CDR2 SVGAGI. CDR3 in DNA: TGTGCCAGCGCCCCGAACCCCTATGAGCAGTACTTC. Translating gives CASAPNPYEQYF.

The V call is TRBV18, the J call TRBJ1-1; D possibly corresponds to TRBD1 (6 bases). This CDR3 spans 14 amino acids. V lost 6 bases to trimming and J lost 7 bases, with 18 bases between them. CDR1 and CDR2 from the germline V gene are KGHSH and LQKENI. CDR3: CASSKPQGRREAFF. The CDR3 DNA sequence: TGTGCCAGCTCGAAACCCCAGGGGCGTCGTGAAGCTTTCTTT.

The chain uses TRBV3-1 (or the pseudogene TRBV3-2) and TRBJ2-2; possible D gene TRBD2, 6 bases. This CDR3 region has 15 residues. Trimming took 4 bases from V and 3 from J, leaving 12 bases between them. Germline loops: CDR1 LGHDT, CDR2 YNNKEL (reference sequence). CDR3 amino acids: CASSLRDLYTGELFF. The CDR3 nucleotides are TGTGCCAGCAGCCTCCGGGACTTGTACACCGGGGAGCTGTTTTTT.